This T cell receptor beta chain was recorded in a study of CD4 T cells in relation to SARS-CoV-2 and coronaviruses. Profiled with immunoSEQ multiplex PCR; TCRdb holds only in-frame clones, not every one. The table records about 60,000 clones, approximately 94% of them present only once. This CDR3 region has 16 residues. Germline V lookup: CDR1 MNHEY, CDR2 SMNVEV (reference sequence). Trimming left V 6 bases short and J 4 bases short, with 21 bases between. Unexposed donor CD4+ T cells date from 2011-2018, before the COVID-19 pandemic. The TCR originated in a human donor in good health. Sequenced material: naive CD4+ T cells from PBMCs. Subset of the sample: naive CD4+ T cells isolated by negative enrichment. V gene TRBV27 combines with J gene TRBJ1-1; D possibly corresponds to TRBD1 (6 bases). The CDR3 sequence: CASSPTAGVRGTEAFF. CDR3 sequence (DNA): TGTGCCAGCAGCCCAACTGCAGGGGTTCGGGGCACTGAAGCTTTCTTT.